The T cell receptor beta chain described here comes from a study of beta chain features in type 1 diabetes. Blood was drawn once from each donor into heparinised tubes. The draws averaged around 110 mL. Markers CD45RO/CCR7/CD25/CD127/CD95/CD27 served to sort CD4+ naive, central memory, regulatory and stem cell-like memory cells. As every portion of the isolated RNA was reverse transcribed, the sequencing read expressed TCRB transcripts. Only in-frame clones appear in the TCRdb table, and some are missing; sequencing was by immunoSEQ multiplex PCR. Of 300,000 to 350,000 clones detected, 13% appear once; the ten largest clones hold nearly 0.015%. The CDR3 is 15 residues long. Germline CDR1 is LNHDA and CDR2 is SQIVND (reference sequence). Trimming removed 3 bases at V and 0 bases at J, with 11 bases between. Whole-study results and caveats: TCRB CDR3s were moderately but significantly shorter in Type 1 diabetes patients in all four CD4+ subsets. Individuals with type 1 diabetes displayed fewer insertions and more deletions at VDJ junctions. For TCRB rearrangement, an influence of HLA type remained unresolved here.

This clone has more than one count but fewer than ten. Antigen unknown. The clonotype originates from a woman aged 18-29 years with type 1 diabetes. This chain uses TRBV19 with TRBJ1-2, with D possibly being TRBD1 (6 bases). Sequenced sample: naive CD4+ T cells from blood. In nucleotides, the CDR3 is TGTGCCAGTAGTATGGGACACGCCACTAACTATGGCTACACCTTC. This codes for CASSMGHATNYGYTF.